Below, 2 T cell receptor beta chains from the same sample are listed, as sequenced in a study of breast tumors, draining lymph nodes, adjacent tissues (dated by TCRdb to 2016 to 2017). Libraries were made using multiplex PCR. Sequencing instrument: Illumina HiSeq 2000. TCRdb reran the public reads through fastp at Q25 and MiXCR, keeping productive beta chains. For every CDR3 protein sequence, its rows merge into one entry that carries the most common genes and DNA. In this sample the table shows tens of thousands of distinct CDR3 sequences, roughly 59% of which occur a single time. Jointly, the top ten make up roughly 19% of the sample. The sequenced material came from breast tumor tissue. The receptors stem from a female donor with breast cancer. Some clones in this sample may be carry-over from other donors' samples.

V is TRBV5-1 and J is TRBJ1-1; D gene unclear. Trimming cost V 3 bases and J 1 base, with 10 bases left between them. CDR3 length: 14 amino acids. Per the germline V gene, CDR1 is SGHRS and CDR2 is YFSETQ. CDR3 amino acids: CASSSRGGNTEAFF. The DNA for the CDR3 is TGCGCCAGCAGCTCCAGAGGAGGGAACACTGAAGCTTTCTTT.

As for this clonotype: Germline and junction disagree at one end, which may indicate a read error. The chain employs TRBV12-3 or TRBV12-4 and TRBJ2-3; D call uncertain. This CDR3 comprises 15 residues. In nucleotides, the CDR3 is TGTGTCAGCAGTGTGGACCTATATAGCACAGATACGCGGTATTTT. As protein: CVSSVDLYSTDTRYF.